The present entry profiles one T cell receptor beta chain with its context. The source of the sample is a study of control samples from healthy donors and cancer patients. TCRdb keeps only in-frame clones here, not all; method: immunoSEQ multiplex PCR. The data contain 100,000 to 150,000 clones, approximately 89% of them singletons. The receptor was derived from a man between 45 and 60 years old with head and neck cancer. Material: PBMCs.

The CDR3 coding sequence is TGTGCCAGCAGTTCGCAGGGGCGTGCAGCTTTCTTT. Translated, it gives CASSSQGRAAFF. The chain employs TRBV28 and TRBJ1-1; the D gene is possibly TRBD1 (6 bases). The CDR3 has 12 residues. Between the trimmed V and J ends, which lost 4 bases and 10 bases, there was a span of 13 bases. From germline, CDR1 is MDHEN and CDR2 SYDVKM.